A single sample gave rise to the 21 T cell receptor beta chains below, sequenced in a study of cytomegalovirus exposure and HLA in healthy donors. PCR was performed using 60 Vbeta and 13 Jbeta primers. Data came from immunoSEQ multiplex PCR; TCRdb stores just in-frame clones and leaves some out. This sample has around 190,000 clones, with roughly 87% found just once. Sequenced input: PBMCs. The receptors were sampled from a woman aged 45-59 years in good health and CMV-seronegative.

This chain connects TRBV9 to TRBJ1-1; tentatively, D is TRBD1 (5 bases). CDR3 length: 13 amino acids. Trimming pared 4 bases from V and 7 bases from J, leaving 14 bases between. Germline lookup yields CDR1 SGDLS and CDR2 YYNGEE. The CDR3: CASSTRELGEAFF. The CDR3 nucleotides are TGTGCCAGCAGCACCAGGGAATTAGGTGAAGCTTTCTTT.

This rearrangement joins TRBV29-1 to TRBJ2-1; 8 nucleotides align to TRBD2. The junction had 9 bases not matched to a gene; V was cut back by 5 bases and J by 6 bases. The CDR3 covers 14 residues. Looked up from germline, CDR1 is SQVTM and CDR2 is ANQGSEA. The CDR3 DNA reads TGCAGCGTTAATTTCCGACTAGCGCGCAATGAGCAGTTCTTC. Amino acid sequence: CSVNFRLARNEQFF.

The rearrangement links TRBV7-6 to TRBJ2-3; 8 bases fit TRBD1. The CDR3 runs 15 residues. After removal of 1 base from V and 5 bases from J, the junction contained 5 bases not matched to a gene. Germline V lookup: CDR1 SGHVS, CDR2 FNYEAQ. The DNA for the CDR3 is TGTGCCAGCAGCTTAGTAGCGGACAGGGTAGATACGCAGTATTTT. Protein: CASSLVADRVDTQYF. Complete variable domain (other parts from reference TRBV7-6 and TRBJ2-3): GAGVSQSPRYKVTKRGQDVALRCDPISGHVSLYWYRQALGQGPEFLTYFNYEAQQDKSGLPNDRFSAERPEGSISTLTIQRTEQRDSAMYRCASSLVADRVDTQYFGPGTRLTVL.

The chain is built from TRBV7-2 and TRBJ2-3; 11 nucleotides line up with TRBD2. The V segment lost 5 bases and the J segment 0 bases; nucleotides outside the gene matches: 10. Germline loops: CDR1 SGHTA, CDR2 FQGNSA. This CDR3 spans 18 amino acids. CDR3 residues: CASSGTSGAPRSTDTQYF. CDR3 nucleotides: TGTGCCAGCAGCGGGACTAGCGGCGCCCCACGAAGCACAGATACGCAGTATTTT. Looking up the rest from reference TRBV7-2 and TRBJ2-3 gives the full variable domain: GAGVSQSPSNKVTEKGKDVELRCDPISGHTALYWYRQSLGQGLEFLIYFQGNSAPDKSGLPSDRFSAERTGGSVSTLTIQRTQQEDSAVYLCASSGTSGAPRSTDTQYFGPGTRLTVL.

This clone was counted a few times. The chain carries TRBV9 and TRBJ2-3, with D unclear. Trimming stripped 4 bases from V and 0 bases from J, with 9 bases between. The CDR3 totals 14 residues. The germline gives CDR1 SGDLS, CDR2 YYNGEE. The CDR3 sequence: CASSPGGSTDTQYF. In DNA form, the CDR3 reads TGTGCCAGCAGCCCCGGCGGTAGCACAGATACGCAGTATTTT. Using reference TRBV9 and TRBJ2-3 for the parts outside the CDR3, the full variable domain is DSGVTQTPKHLITATGQRVTLRCSPRSGDLSVYWYQQSLDQGLQFLIQYYNGEERAKGNILERFSAQQFPDLHSELNLSSLELGDSALYFCASSPGGSTDTQYFGPGTRLTVL.

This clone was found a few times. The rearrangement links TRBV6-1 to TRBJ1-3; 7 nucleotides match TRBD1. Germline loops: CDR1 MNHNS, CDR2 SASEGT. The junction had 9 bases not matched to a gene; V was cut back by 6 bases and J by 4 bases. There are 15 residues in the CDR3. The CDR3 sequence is CASSRLQGRGNTIYF. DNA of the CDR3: TGTGCCAGCAGCCGCTTACAGGGGCGAGGAAACACCATATATTTT.

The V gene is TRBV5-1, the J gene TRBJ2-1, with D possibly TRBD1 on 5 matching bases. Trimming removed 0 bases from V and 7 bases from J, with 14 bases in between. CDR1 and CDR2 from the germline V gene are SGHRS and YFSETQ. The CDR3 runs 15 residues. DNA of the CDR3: TGCGCCAGCAGCTTGGAAGGGGCCCCTTTAAATGAGCAGTTCTTC. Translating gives CASSLEGAPLNEQFF.

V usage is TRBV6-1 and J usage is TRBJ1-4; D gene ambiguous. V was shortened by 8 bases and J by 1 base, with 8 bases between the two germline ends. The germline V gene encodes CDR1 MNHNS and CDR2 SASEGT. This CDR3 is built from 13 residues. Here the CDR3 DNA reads TGTGCCAGCCACGCCGGAACTAATGAAAAACTGTTTTTT. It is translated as CASHAGTNEKLFF.

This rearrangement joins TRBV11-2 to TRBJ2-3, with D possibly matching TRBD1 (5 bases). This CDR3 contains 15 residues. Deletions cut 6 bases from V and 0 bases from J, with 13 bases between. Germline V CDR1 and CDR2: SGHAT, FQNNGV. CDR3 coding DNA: TGTGCCAGCAGGCGAATGGGGCGGAGCACAGATACGCAGTATTTT. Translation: CASRRMGRSTDTQYF.

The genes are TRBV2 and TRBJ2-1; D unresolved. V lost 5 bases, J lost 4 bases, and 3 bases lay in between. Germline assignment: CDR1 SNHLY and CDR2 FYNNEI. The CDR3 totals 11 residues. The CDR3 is CASSSYNEQFF. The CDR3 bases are TGTGCCAGCAGTTCATACAATGAGCAGTTCTTC. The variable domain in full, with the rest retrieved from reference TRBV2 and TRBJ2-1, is EPEVTQTPSHQVTQMGQEVILRCVPISNHLYFYWYRQILGQKVEFLVSFYNNEISEKSEIFDDQFSVERPDGSNFTLKIRSTKLEDSAMYFCASSSYNEQFFGPGTRLTVL.

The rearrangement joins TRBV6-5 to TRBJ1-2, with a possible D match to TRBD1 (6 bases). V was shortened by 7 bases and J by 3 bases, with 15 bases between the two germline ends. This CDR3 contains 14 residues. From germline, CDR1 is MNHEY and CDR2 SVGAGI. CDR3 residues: CASNPQGSDYGYTF. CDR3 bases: TGTGCCAGCAACCCGCAGGGGTCGGACTATGGCTACACCTTC.

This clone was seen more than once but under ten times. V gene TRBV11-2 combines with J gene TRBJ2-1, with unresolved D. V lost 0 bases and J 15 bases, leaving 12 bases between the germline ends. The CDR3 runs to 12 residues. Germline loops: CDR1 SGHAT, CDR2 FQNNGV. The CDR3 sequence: CASSLESHPRFF. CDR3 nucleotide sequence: TGTGCCAGCAGCTTAGAAAGCCATCCTCGGTTCTTC.

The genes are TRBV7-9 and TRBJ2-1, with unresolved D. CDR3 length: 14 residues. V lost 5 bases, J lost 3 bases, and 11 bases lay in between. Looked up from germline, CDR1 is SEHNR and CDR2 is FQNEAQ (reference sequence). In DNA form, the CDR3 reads TGTGCCAGCAGCCTAGAGCGTGTCTACAATGAGCAGTTCTTC. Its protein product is CASSLERVYNEQFF.

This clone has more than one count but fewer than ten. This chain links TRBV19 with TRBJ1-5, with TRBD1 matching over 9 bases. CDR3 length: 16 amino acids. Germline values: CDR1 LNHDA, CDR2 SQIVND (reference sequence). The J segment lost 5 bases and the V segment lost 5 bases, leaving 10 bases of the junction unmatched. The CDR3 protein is CASSLRNRGPDQPQHF. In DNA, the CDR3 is TGTGCCAGTAGTCTCCGCAACAGGGGGCCGGATCAGCCCCAGCATTTT.

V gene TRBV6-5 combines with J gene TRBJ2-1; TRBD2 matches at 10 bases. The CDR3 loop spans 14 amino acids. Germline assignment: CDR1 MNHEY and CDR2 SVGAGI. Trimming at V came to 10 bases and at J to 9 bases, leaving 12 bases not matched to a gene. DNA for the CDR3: TGTGCCACCTCTAGCGGGAGACCTAGCTTTGAGCAGTTCTTC. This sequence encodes CATSSGRPSFEQFF.

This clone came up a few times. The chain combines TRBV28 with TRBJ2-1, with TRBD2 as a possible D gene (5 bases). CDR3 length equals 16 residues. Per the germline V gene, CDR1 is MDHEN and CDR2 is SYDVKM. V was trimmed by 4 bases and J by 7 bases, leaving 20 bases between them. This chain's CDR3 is CASSSQEVLMGNEQFF. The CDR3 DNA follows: TGTGCCAGCAGTTCCCAGGAGGTTCTAATGGGGAATGAGCAGTTCTTC.

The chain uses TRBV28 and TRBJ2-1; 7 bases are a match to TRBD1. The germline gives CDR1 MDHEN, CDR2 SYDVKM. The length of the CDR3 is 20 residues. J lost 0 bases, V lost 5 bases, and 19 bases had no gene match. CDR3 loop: CASSPLVTGARFSSYNEQFF. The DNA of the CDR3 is TGTGCCAGCAGTCCCCTGGTAACAGGGGCGCGATTTAGCTCCTACAATGAGCAGTTCTTC.

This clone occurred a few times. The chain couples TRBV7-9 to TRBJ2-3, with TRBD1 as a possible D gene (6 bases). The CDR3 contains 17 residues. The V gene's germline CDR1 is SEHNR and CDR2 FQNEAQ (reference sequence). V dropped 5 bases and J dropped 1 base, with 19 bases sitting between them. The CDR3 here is CASSASYGAGGTDTQYF. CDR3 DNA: TGTGCCAGCAGCGCCAGTTATGGGGCAGGGGGCACAGATACGCAGTATTTT.

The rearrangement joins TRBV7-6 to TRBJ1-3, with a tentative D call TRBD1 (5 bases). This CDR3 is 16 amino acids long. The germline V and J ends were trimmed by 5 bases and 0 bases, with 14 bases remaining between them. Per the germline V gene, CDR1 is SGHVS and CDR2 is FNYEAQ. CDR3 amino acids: CASSHRGGFSGNTIYF. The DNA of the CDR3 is TGTGCCAGCAGCCACCGGGGGGGGTTCTCTGGAAACACCATATATTTT.

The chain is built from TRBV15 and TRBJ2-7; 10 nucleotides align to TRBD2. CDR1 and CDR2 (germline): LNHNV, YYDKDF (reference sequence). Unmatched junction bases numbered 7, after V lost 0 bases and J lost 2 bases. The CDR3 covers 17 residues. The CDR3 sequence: CATSRDRRLAGTYEQYF. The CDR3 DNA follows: TGTGCCACCAGCAGAGATCGGAGACTAGCGGGTACCTACGAGCAGTACTTC.

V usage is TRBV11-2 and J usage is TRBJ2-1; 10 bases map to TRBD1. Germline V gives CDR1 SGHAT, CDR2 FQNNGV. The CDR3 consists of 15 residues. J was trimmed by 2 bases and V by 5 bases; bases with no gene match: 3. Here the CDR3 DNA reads TGTGCCAGCAGCCCCGGGACAGGGGCCTACAATGAGCAGTTCTTC. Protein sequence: CASSPGTGAYNEQFF.